Detailed here is one TCR beta chain. Antigen: not known. Sequencing was preceded by expansion of antigen-specific CD4+ T cells with viral peptide pools in the ViraFEST assay. Following a 10-day culture, CD4+ T cells were purified. Vaccinated recipients, who were negative for nucleocapsid antibodies, had no history of SARS-CoV-2 infection. The data stem from a study of vaccination effects on CD4 cells after COVID-19. Study-level points and caveats: Convalescent patients numbered few in the study; early post-infection timepoints were missing entirely. Late after vaccination, infection- and vaccine-induced clones showed marked clonal contraction.

Sequencing was performed with immunoSEQ multiplex PCR; in TCRdb, only in-frame clones are kept and a portion is missing. This table holds tens of thousands of clones, 75% found once. Sample: CD4+ T cells from PBMCs cultured with HCoV-OC43 spike peptides, taken before COVID-19 vaccination. Subset specified: HCoV-OC43 spike overlapping peptide pool stimulation. The source of this sequence is a human donor who received a COVID-19 vaccine.

CDR3 sequence: CASSALGAGTEAFF. CDR3 nucleotide sequence: TGTGCCAGCAGTGCTTTGGGGGCCGGCACTGAAGCTTTCTTT. The genes are TRBV2 and TRBJ1-1, with D perhaps matching TRBD1 (6 bases). This CDR3 is built from 14 residues. CDR1 SNHLY and CDR2 FYNNEI come from the germline V gene. The V and J ends lost 4 bases and 4 bases respectively, with 13 bases between them.